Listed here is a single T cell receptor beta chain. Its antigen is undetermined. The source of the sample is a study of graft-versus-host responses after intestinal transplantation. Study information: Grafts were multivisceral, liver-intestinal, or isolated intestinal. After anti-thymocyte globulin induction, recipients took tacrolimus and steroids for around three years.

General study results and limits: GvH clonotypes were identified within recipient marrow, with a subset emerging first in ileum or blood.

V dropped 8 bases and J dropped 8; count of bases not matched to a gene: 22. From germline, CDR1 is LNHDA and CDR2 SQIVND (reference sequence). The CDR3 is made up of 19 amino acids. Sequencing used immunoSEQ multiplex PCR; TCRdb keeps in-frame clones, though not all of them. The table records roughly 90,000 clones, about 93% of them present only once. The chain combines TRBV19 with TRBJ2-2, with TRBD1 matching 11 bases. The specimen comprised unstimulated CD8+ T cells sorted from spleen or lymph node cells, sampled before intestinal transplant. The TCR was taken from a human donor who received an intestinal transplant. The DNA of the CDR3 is TGTGCCAGTCTACACCCCGGGACAGGGGGTCCTGGGCTTACGGGGGAGCTGTTTTTT. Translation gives CASLHPGTGGPGLTGELFF.